The present T cell receptor (beta chain) was sequenced within a study of OX40 agonist ivuxolimab in advanced cancers. About the study: Every 2 weeks, ivuxolimab was infused into the patients intravenously at between 0.01 and 10 mg/kg.

The CDR3 is 14 amino acids. Deletions cut 3 bases from V and 8 bases from J, with 17 bases between. Germline CDR1 SGHRS, CDR2 YFSETQ. Repertoires were generated with immunoSEQ multiplex PCR, while TCRdb's copy carries only in-frame clones and drops some. The sample includes about 54,000 clones, 75% to 95% of them seen just once. Study observations and caveats: In general, CD8+ T cells held more expanded clones than CD4+ did, on average.

Turning to this clone: The target antigen is unknown.

The specimen was CD4+ or CD8+ T cells sorted from blood, collected in a trial of the OX40 agonist ivuxolimab. The gene calls are TRBV5-1 and TRBJ1-2; D is unclear. This TCR was sampled from an adult with an advanced solid tumor such as melanoma, head and neck, liver or kidney cancer. CDR3 protein: CASSYPDITFGYTF. The CDR3 DNA sequence: TGCGCCAGCAGCTATCCTGACATAACGTTCGGCTACACCTTC.